This paragraph reports one T cell receptor beta chain. This CDR3 comprises 11 residues. Germline values: CDR1 GTSNPN, CDR2 SVGIG (reference sequence). Trimming took 3 bases from V and 5 from J, leaving 7 bases between them. The data are from a study of radiotherapy plus CTLA-4 blockade in lung cancer. TCRdb keeps only in-frame clones here, not all; method: immunoSEQ multiplex PCR. The data hold tens of thousands of clones, with 60% to 80% observed a single time. The TCR was taken from a human donor with non-small cell lung cancer whose response to radiotherapy plus ipilimumab could not be evaluated. The V call is TRBV30, the J call TRBJ2-5; a possible D gene is TRBD1 (6 bases). The specimen was peripheral blood, collected from a patient treated with radiotherapy plus ipilimumab. DNA for the CDR3: TGTGCCTGGAGGCAGGGGGAGACCCAGTACTTC. Amino acid sequence: CAWRQGETQYF.